What follows is one T cell receptor beta chain and its context. Its antigen is unidentified. V was pared by 0 bases and J by 3 bases, with 2 bases of the junction left unmatched. The CDR3 has 17 residues. Per germline, CDR1 SGHNT and CDR2 YYREEE (reference sequence). TCRdb called the reads again in MiXCR, with one record for every CDR3 protein. The sample carries 300,000 or so distinct CDR3 sequences, more than 20% recorded once. This sample was taken from a study of T cell repertoires in cytomegalovirus infection. Overall study context: In public TCR beta signatures, there were indications of both CMV infection and matching HLA type.

Regarding the study as a whole: Clonotypes of TCR beta that were HLA-C-restricted and CMV-specific dominated the ex vivo response. Carriage of CMV together with the relevant HLA was identifiable through cumulative public TCR beta family frequency.

Source material: PBMCs. The chain is built from TRBV5-4 and TRBJ2-2; 13 bases are a match to TRBD2. The TCR was taken from a human donor in good health (CMV status not recorded). Some clones in this sample may be carry-over from other donors' samples. In DNA form, the CDR3 reads TGTGCCAGCAGCTTGGATGGACTAGCGGGAGACACCGGGGAGCTGTTTTTT. This sequence encodes CASSLDGLAGDTGELFF.